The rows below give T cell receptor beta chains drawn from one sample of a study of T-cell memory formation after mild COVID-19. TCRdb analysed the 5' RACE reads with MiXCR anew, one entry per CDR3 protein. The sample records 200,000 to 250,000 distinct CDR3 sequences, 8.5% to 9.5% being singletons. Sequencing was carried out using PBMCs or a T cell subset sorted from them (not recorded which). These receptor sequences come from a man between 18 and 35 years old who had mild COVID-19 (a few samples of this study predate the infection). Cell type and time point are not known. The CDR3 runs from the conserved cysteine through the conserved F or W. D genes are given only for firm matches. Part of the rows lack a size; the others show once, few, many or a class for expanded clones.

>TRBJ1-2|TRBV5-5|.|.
TGTGCCAGCAGCTTTACGGGGGTTGATGGCTACACCTTC
CASSFTGVDGYTF
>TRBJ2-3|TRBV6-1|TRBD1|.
TGTGCCAGCAAGGATACCGGGACAGGGGGCACGGATACGCAGTATTTT
CASKDTGTGGTDTQYF
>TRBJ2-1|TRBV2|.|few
TGTGCCAGCAGTGAGGAGGGGGGCCCTAGGAAGTTCTTC
CASSEEGGPRKFF
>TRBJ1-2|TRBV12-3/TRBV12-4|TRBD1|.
TGTGCCAGCAGGCCAACTCGACAGGGGGGCTACACCTTC
CASRPTRQGGYTF
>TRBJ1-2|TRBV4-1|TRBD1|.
TGCGCCAGCAGCCTTGGACAGGGTGTCGGCTATGGCTACACCTTC
CASSLGQGVGYGYTF
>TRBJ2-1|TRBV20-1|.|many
TGCAGTGCAAACAGGGCCCCGAGCTCCTACAATGAGCAGTTCTTC
CSANRAPSSYNEQFF
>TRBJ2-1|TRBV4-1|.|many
TGCGCCAGCAGCCAAGATCCCTCACTAGCCAATGAGCAGTTCTTC
CASSQDPSLANEQFF
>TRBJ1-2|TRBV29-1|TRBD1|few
TGCAGCGTCGCTCCCCGGGACAGGGTCGATTCGAGCTACACCTTC
CSVAPRDRVDSSYTF
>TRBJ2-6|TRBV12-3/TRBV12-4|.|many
TGTGCCAGCAGGAGGGGCGGGGCCAACGTCCTGACTTTC
CASRRGGANVLTF
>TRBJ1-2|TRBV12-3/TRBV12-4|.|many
TGTGCCAGCAGCCTCGGGGCCAGCTATGGCTACACCTTC
CASSLGASYGYTF
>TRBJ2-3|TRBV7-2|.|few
TGTGCCAGCAGCTTAGTCACCTTCACAGATACGCAGTATTTT
CASSLVTFTDTQYF
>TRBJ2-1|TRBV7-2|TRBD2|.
TGTGCCAGCAGCCCCCGGACTAGCGGGTACAATGAGCAGTTCTTC
CASSPRTSGYNEQFF
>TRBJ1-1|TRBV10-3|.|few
TGTGCCATCAGGGGGGGGTATTTGAACACTGAAGCTTTCTTT
CAIRGGYLNTEAFF
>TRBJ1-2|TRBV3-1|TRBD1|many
TGTGCCAGCAGCCAAGAAGCGACAGGGGCTTCTGGCTACACCTTC
CASSQEATGASGYTF
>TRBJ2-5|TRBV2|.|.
TGTGCCAGCGCTCCAGGGGTCGGGGAGACCCAGTACTTC
CASAPGVGETQYF
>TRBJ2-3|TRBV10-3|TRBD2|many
TGTGCCATCATGGGCGGCATAAGCGGGGGGTCCACAGATACGCAGTATTTT
CAIMGGISGGSTDTQYF
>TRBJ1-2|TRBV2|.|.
TGTGCCAGTTCCGATTGGGGCTACACCTTC
CASSDWGYTF
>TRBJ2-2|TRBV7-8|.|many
TGTGCCAGCAGCATACAGGGCGGGGAGCTGTTTTTT
CASSIQGGELFF
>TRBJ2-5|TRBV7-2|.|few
TGTGCCAGCAGCTTCCTCGGAGGCCTTGCGAGGGAGACCCAGTACTTC
CASSFLGGLARETQYF